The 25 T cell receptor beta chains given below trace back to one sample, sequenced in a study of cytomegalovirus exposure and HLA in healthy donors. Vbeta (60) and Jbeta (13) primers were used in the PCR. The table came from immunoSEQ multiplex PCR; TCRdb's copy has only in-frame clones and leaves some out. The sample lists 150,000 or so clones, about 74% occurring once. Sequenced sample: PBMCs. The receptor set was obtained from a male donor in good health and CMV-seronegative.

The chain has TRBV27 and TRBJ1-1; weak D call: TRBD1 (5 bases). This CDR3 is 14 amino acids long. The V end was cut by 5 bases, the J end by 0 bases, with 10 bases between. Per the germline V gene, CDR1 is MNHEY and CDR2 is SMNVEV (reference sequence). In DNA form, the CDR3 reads TGTGCCAGCAGTGTAGGGGCCCTGAACACTGAAGCTTTCTTT. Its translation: CASSVGALNTEAFF.

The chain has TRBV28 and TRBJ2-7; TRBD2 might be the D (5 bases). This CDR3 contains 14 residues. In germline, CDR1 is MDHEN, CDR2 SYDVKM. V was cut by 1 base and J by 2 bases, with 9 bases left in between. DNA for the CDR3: TGTGCCAGCAGTTTATCGGGGAGAGCCTACGAGCAGTACTTC. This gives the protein CASSLSGRAYEQYF.

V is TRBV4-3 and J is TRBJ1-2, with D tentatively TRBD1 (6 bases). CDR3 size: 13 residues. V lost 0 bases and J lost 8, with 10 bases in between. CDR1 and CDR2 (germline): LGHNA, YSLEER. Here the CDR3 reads CASSQDRGGGYTF. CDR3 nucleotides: TGCGCCAGCAGCCAAGATAGGGGGGGAGGCTACACCTTC.

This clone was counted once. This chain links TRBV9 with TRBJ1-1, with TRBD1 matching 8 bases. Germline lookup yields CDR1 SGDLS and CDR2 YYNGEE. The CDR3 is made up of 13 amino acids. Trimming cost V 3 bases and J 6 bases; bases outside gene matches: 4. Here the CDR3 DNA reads TGTGCCAGCAGCGCCGTGACAGGGGCTGAAGCTTTCTTT. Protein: CASSAVTGAEAFF.

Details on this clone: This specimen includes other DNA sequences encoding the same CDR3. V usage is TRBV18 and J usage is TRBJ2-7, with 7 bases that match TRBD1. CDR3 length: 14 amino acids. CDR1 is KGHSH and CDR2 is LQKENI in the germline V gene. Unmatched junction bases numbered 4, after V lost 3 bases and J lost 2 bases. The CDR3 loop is CASSPRTGTYEQYF. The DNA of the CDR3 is TGTGCCAGCTCACCTCGGACAGGCACCTACGAGCAGTACTTC.

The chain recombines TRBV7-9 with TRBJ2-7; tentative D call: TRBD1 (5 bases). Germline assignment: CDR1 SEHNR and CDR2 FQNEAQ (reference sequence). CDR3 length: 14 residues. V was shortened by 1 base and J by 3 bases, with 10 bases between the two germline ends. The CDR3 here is CASSLGVGVYEQYF. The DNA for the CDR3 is TGTGCCAGCAGCTTAGGGGTAGGGGTCTACGAGCAGTACTTC. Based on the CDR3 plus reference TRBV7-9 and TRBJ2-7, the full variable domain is DTGVSQNPRHKITKRGQNVTFRCDPISEHNRLYWYRQTLGQGPEFLTYFQNEAQLEKSRLLSDRFSAERPKGSFSTLEIQRTEQGDSAMYLCASSLGVGVYEQYFGPGTRLTVT.

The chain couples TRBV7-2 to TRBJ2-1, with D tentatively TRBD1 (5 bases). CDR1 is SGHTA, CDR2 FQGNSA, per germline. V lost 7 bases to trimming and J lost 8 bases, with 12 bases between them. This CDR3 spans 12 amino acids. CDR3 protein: CASTQDIDEQFF. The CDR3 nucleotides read TGTGCCAGCACCCAGGACATTGATGAGCAGTTCTTC.

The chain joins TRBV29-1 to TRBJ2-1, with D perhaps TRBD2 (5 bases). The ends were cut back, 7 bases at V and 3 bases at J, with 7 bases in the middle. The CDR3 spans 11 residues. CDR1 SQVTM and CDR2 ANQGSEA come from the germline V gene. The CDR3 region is CSGEYYNEQFF. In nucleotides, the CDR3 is TGCAGCGGGGAGTACTACAATGAGCAGTTCTTC.

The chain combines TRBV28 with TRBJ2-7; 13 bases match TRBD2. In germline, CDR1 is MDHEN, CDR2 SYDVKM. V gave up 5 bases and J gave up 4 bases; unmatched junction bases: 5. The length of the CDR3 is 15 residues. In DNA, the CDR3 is TGTGCCAGCAGTCCAGGGACTAGCGGGGCGTACGAGCAGTACTTC. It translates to CASSPGTSGAYEQYF. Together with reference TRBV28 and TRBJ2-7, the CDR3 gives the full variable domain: DVKVTQSSRYLVKRTGEKVFLECVQDMDHENMFWYRQDPGLGLRLIYFSYDVKMKEKGDIPEGYSVSREKKERFSLILESASTNQTSMYLCASSPGTSGAYEQYFGPGTRLTVT.

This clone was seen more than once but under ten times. DNA of the CDR3: TGTGCCAGTAGTGGAGGGGCGCGTGGCAATCAGCCCCAGCATTTT. It specifies CASSGGARGNQPQHF. The genes are TRBV19 and TRBJ1-5; D possibly corresponds to TRBD1 (5 bases). Germline V lookup: CDR1 LNHDA, CDR2 SQIVND (reference sequence). CDR3 size: 15 residues. The V end was cut by 5 bases, the J end by 2 bases, with 13 bases between.

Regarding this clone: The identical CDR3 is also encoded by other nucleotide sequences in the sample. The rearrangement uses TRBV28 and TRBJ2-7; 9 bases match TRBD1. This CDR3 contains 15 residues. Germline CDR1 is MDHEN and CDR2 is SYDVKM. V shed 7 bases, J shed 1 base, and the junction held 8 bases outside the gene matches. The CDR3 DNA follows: TGTGCCAGCACCCTCTCCGGGACAGGGTCCTACGAGCAGTACTTC. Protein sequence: CASTLSGTGSYEQYF.

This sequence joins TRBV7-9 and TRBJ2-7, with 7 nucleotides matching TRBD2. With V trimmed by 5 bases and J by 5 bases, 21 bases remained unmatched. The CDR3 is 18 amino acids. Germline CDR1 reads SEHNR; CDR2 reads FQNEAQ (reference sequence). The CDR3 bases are TGTGCCAGCAGCCACATAACACCACCCACTGCGGGGGACCACGAGCAGTACTTC. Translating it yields CASSHITPPTAGDHEQYF.

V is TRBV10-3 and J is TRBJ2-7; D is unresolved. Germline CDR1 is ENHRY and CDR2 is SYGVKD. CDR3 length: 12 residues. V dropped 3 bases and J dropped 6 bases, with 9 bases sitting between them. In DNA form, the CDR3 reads TGTGCCATCAGTGACACGGGTATCGAGCAGTACTTC. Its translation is CAISDTGIEQYF.

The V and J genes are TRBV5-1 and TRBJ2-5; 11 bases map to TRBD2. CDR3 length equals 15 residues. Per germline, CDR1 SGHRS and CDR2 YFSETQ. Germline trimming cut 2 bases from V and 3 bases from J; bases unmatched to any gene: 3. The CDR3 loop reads CASSLALAGEETQYF. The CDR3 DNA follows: TGCGCCAGCAGCTTAGCACTAGCGGGGGAAGAGACCCAGTACTTC.

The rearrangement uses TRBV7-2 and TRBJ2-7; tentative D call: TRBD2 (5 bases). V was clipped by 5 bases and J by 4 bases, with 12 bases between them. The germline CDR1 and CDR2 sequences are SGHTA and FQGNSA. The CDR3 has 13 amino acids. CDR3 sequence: CASSRHGKYEQYF. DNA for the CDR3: TGTGCCAGCAGCAGGCACGGGAAATACGAGCAGTACTTC.

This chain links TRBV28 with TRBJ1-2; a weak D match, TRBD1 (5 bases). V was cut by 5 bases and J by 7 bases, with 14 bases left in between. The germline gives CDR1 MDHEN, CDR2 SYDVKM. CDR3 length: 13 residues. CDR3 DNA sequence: TGTGCCAGCAGTCCAAGGGGCACGAGTGGCTACACCTTC. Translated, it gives CASSPRGTSGYTF.

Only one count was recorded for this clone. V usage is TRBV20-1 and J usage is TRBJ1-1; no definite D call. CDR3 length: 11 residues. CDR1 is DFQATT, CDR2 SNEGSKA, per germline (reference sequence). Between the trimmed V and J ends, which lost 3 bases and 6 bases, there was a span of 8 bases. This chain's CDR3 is CSASSRSEAFF. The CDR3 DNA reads TGCAGTGCTAGCAGCAGGTCTGAAGCTTTCTTT.

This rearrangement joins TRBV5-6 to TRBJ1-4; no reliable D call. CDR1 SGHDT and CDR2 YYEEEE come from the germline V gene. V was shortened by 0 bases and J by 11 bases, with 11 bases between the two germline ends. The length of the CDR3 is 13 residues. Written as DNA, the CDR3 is TGTGCCAGCAGCTTGGCGGCAGGTGGGAAACTGTTTTTT. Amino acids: CASSLAAGGKLFF. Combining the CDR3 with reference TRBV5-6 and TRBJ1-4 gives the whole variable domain DAGVTQSPTHLIKTRGQQVTLRCSPKSGHDTVSWYQQALGQGPQFIFQYYEEEERQRGNFPDRFSGHQFPNYSSELNVNALLLGDSALYLCASSLAAGGKLFFGSGTQLSVL.

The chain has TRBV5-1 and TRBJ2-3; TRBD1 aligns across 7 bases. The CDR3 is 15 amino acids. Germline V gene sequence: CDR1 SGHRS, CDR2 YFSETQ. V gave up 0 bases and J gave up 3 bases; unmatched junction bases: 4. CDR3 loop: CASSLVGGATDTQYF. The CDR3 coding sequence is TGCGCCAGCAGCTTGGTAGGGGGCGCAACAGATACGCAGTATTTT.

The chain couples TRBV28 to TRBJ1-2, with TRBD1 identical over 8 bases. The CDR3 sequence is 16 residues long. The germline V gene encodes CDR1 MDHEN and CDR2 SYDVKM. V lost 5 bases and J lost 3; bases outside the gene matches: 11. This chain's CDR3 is CASSLPRETGDYGYTF. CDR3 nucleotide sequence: TGTGCCAGCAGTCTCCCCCGGGAGACAGGGGACTATGGCTACACCTTC.

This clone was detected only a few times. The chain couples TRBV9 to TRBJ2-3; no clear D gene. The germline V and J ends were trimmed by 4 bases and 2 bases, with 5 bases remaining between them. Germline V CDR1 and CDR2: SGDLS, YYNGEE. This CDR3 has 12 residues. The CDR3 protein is CASSPYTDTQYF. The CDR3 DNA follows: TGTGCCAGCAGCCCCTACACAGATACGCAGTATTTT.

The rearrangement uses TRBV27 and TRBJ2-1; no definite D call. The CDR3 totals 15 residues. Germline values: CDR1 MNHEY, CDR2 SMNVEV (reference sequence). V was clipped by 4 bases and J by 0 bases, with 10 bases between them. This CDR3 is CASSYEADSYNEQFF. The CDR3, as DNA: TGTGCCAGCAGTTACGAAGCCGACTCCTACAATGAGCAGTTCTTC.

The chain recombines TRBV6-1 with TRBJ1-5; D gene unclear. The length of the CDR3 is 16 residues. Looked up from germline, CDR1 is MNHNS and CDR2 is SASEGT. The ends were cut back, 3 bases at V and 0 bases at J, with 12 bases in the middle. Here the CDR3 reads CASSDGAANSNQPQHF. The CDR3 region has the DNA TGTGCCAGCAGTGACGGAGCGGCGAATAGCAATCAGCCCCAGCATTTT.

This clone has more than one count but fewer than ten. The CDR3 nucleotides read TGCGCCAGCAGCGGCCCGAACACAGATACGCAGTATTTT. Amino acids: CASSGPNTDTQYF. This rearrangement joins TRBV5-1 to TRBJ2-3, with no clear D. V was trimmed by 4 bases and J by 2 bases, leaving 8 bases between them. The germline V gene has CDR1 SGHRS and CDR2 YFSETQ. The CDR3 totals 13 residues. The full variable domain, in which reference TRBV5-1 and TRBJ2-3 provide the parts outside the CDR3, is KAGVTQTPRYLIKTRGQQVTLSCSPISGHRSVSWYQQTPGQGLQFLFEYFSETQRNKGNFPGRFSGRQFSNSRSEMNVSTLELGDSALYLCASSGPNTDTQYFGPGTRLTVL.

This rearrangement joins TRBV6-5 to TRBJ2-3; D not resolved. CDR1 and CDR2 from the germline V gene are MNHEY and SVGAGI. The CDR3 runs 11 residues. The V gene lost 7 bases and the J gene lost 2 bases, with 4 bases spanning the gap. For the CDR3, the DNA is TGTGCCAGCACCTTCACAGATACGCAGTATTTT. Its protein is CASTFTDTQYF.